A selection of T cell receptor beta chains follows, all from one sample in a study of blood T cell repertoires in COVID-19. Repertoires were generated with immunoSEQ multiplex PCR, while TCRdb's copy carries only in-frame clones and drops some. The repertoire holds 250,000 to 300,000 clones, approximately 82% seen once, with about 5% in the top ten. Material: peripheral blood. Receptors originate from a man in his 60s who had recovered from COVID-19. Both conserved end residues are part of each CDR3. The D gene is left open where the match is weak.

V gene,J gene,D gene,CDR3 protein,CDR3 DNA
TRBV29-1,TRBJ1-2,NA,CSVPVGAGYGYTF,TGCAGCGTCCCAGTGGGGGCAGGGTATGGCTACACCTTC
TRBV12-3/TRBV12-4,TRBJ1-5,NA,CASTQGGNQPQHF,TGTGCCAGCACGCAGGGAGGAAATCAGCCCCAGCATTTT
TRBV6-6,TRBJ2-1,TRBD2,CASSKRGGGSYNEQFF,TGTGCCAGCAGCAAGCGGGGGGGCGGGTCCTACAATGAGCAGTTCTTC
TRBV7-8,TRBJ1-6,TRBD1,CASRPGTGGLNSPLHF,TGTGCCAGCAGGCCCGGGACAGGGGGCCTCAATTCACCCCTCCACTTT
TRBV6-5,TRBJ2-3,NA,CASSVADWADTQYF,TGTGCCAGCAGCGTAGCGGACTGGGCAGATACGCAGTATTTT
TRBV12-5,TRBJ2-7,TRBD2,CASGSTRTSANSYEQYF,TGTGCTAGTGGTTCAACACGGACTAGCGCGAACTCCTACGAGCAGTACTTC
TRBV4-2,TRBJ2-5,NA,CASSQQRQETQYF,TGTGCCAGCAGCCAACAGCGGCAAGAGACCCAGTACTTC
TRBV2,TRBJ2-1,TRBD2,CASSKTSGGYNEQFF,TGTGCCAGCAGTAAGACTAGCGGGGGATACAATGAGCAGTTCTTC
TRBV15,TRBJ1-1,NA,CATSRDLVFSGVNTEAFF,TGTGCCACCAGCAGAGATTTGGTTTTTTCAGGGGTGAACACTGAAGCTTTCTTT
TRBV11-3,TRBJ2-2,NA,CASSPTGQIGELFF,TGTGCCAGCAGCCCTACAGGGCAAATCGGGGAGCTGTTTTTT
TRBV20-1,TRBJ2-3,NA,CSAGGGDTQYF,TGCAGTGCCGGGGGTGGCGATACGCAGTATTTT
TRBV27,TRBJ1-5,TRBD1,CANGQGEGQPQHF,TGTGCCAACGGACAGGGGGAGGGTCAGCCCCAGCATTTT
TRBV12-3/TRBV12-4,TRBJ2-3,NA,CASSLEGLDTQYF,TGTGCCAGCAGTTTGGAGGGCCTGGATACGCAGTATTTT
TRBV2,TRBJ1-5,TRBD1,CASSRQGLGNQPQHF,TGTGCCAGCAGTCGACAGGGGCTGGGCAATCAGCCCCAGCATTTT